A single T cell receptor (beta chain) is shown here with its context. This sample was taken from a study of shared clonotypes between healthy human individuals. Sequenced by immunoSEQ multiplex PCR; TCRdb stores in-frame clones only, minus some. The data contain roughly 2.2 million clones, around 93% of them seen just once; the ten biggest clones take up 0.37%. Deletions cut 3 bases from V and 2 bases from J, with 22 bases between. Germline loops: CDR1 SEHNR, CDR2 FQNEAQ (reference sequence). The CDR3 has 18 residues. The receptor's source is a man younger than 35 in good health. Some clones in this sample may be carry-over from other donors' samples. The rearrangement links TRBV7-9 to TRBJ2-5; D might be TRBD1 or TRBD2, each matching 5 bases. Specimen: naive CD4+ T cells from PBMCs. Subset indicated: CD45RA+ positively selected. CDR3 DNA sequence: TGTGCCAGCAGCTTTCATCGAACGGCCAGGGAGATTCAAGAGACCCAGTACTTC. This translates into CASSFHRTAREIQETQYF.